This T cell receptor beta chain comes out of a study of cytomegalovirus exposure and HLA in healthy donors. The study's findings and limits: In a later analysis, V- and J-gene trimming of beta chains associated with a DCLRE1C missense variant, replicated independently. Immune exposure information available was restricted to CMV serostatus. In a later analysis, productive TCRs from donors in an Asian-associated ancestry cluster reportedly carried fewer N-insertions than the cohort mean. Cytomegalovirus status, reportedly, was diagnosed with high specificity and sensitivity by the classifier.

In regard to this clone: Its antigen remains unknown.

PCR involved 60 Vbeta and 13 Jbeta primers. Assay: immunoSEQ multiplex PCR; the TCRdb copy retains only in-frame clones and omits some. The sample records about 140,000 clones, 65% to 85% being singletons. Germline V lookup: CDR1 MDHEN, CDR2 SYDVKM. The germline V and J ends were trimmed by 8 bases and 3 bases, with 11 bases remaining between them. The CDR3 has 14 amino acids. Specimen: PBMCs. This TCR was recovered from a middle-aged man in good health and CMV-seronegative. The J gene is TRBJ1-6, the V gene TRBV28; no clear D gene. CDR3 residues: CASGESGYNSPLHF. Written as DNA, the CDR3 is TGTGCCAGCGGTGAATCGGGCTATAATTCACCCCTCCACTTT.